The 32 T cell receptor beta chains below come from one sample, sequenced in a study of somatic mutations in cytotoxic T cells in rheumatoid arthritis. The assay was immunoSEQ multiplex PCR, and TCRdb's table has in-frame clones only and misses some. Of more than 15,000 clones in the sample, 80% were seen once. The sample consisted of CD8+ T cells sorted from blood. The receptors were gathered from an adult with rheumatoid arthritis.

The rearrangement joins TRBV12-1 to TRBJ1-5. TRBV12-1 is reported as a pseudogene. The CDR3 runs to 13 residues. The CDR3 is CASSQPGNQPQHF. CDR3 sequence (DNA): TGTGCCAGCAGCCAACCCGGGAATCAGCCCCAGCATTTT.

CDR3 loop: CASSVVRGNYGYTF. The CDR3 nucleotides are TGCGCCAGCAGTGTCGTCAGGGGTAACTATGGCTACACCTTC. The chain joins TRBV10-2 to TRBJ1-2; possible D gene TRBD1, 6 bases. The CDR3 loop spans 14 amino acids. With 4 bases removed from V and 1 base from J, the gap between germline ends came to 10 bases. CDR1 and CDR2 (germline): WSHSY, SAAADI.

The chain is built from TRBV15 and TRBJ1-2; a weak D match, TRBD1 (5 bases). Per the germline V gene, CDR1 is LNHNV and CDR2 is YYDKDF (reference sequence). The V gene lost 4 bases and the J gene lost 3 bases, with 9 bases spanning the gap. The CDR3 extends over 13 amino acids. This chain's CDR3 is CATSTTEYYGYTF. CDR3 nucleotide sequence: TGTGCCACCAGCACGACAGAATACTATGGCTACACCTTC.

The chain employs TRBV10-1 and TRBJ1-3, with D possibly TRBD1 on 5 matching bases. This CDR3 has 17 residues. The V end was cut by 0 bases, the J end by 6 bases, with 18 bases between. Germline V gene lookup returns CDR1 WNHNN and CDR2 SYGVQD (reference sequence). The CDR3 sequence: CASSESGVQAWENTIYF. DNA for the CDR3: TGCGCCAGCAGTGAGTCGGGAGTACAGGCCTGGGAAAACACCATATATTTT.

This chain links TRBV5-1 with TRBJ2-3; 11 bases are a match to TRBD2. The V gene's germline CDR1 is SGHRS and CDR2 YFSETQ. V dropped 2 bases and J dropped 4; count of bases not matched to a gene: 6. This CDR3 has 16 residues. The CDR3 loop reads CASSFTGTSGADTQYF. CDR3 coding DNA: TGCGCCAGCAGCTTCACCGGGACTAGCGGCGCAGATACGCAGTATTTT.

DNA for the CDR3: TGTGCCAGCTCACCCATAGGACTAGCGGGGCCGAGCTACGAGCAGTACTTC. Residues: CASSPIGLAGPSYEQYF. The chain carries TRBV18 and TRBJ2-7, with TRBD2 identical over 12 bases. V dropped 3 bases and J dropped 3; count of bases not matched to a gene: 9. The CDR3 runs 17 residues. Per germline, CDR1 KGHSH and CDR2 LQKENI.

This chain links TRBV14 with TRBJ2-3; D is unresolved. The CDR3 contains 13 residues. V was clipped by 4 bases and J by 2 bases, with 7 bases between them. CDR1 and CDR2 (germline): SGHDN, FVKESK. This chain's CDR3 is CASSPFFTDTQYF. In DNA, the CDR3 is TGTGCCAGCAGCCCTTTTTTCACAGATACGCAGTATTTT.

The rearrangement uses TRBV5-1 and TRBJ2-3; D is perhaps TRBD2 (5 bases). Germline-derived CDR1 and CDR2 are SGHRS and YFSETQ. V was pared by 3 bases and J by 2 bases, with 10 bases between. CDR3 length: 14 amino acids. CDR3 sequence reads: CASSSGVATDTQYF. CDR3 coding DNA: TGCGCCAGCAGCTCCGGGGTGGCCACAGATACGCAGTATTTT.

This chain joins TRBV11-2 and TRBJ1-1; D is unclear. Germline V gene lookup returns CDR1 SGHAT and CDR2 FQNNGV. The CDR3 spans 14 residues. The V gene lost 5 bases and the J gene lost 1 base, with 11 bases spanning the gap. DNA of the CDR3: TGTGCCAGCAGCCCCCCCAGGACGAACACTGAAGCTTTCTTT. Protein product: CASSPPRTNTEAFF.

The rearrangement uses TRBV6-5 and TRBJ1-5; D perhaps matches TRBD1 (5 bases). Germline lookup yields CDR1 MNHEY and CDR2 SVGAGI. The CDR3 is made up of 13 amino acids. V shed 6 bases and J shed 2 bases, with 8 bases lying between them. CDR3 sequence: CASSQGGNQPQHF. In DNA form, the CDR3 reads TGTGCCAGCAGCCAGGGCGGCAATCAGCCCCAGCATTTT.

This chain connects TRBV5-6 to TRBJ2-7; D might be TRBD2 (5 bases). V lost 4 bases to trimming and J lost 3 bases, with 11 bases between them. Germline V gene lookup returns CDR1 SGHDT and CDR2 YYEEEE. The CDR3 contains 13 residues. The CDR3 region is CASSRGGLYEQYF. CDR3 sequence (DNA): TGTGCCAGCAGCCGGGGTGGTCTCTACGAGCAGTACTTC.

This clone was seen a handful of times. The V call is TRBV19, the J call TRBJ1-6, with a weak D call TRBD1 (6 bases). The germline V gene has CDR1 LNHDA and CDR2 SQIVND (reference sequence). This CDR3 spans 11 amino acids. The DNA for the CDR3 is TGTGCAACGGGCGGGGGCGATCCCCTCCACTTT. Residues: CATGGGDPLHF.

The CDR3 region has the DNA TGTGCCAGCAGCGGGGGGGCCCAGCCCCAGCATTTT. Its translation is CASSGGAQPQHF. The J gene is TRBJ1-5, the V gene TRBV6-4; maybe TRBD1 (6 bases). The germline V gene encodes CDR1 MRHNA and CDR2 SNTAGT. Trimming pared 6 bases from V and 7 bases from J, leaving 10 bases between. This CDR3 has 12 amino acids.

The V and J genes are TRBV2 and TRBJ1-1; D gene uncertain. The CDR3 extends over 15 amino acids. Trimming took off 7 bases at V and 1 base at J, with 16 bases between the two ends. Germline values: CDR1 SNHLY, CDR2 FYNNEI. The CDR3 nucleotides are TGTGCCAGCATGAAGGCCGAGGCGACGAACACTGAAGCTTTCTTT. It is translated as CASMKAEATNTEAFF.

A single count supports this clone. The chain joins TRBV7-9 to TRBJ2-3, with 12 bases aligning to TRBD2. Losses at the gene ends were 4 bases for V and 10 bases for J; bases not matched to a gene: 15. The CDR3 consists of 17 residues. Germline V gene sequence: CDR1 SEHNR, CDR2 FQNEAQ (reference sequence). The DNA for the CDR3 is TGTGCCAGCAGCTCCCCCCGACTAGCGGGGGACCCCGTGCCGCAGTATTTT. Residues: CASSSPRLAGDPVPQYF.

This rearrangement joins TRBV29-1 to TRBJ2-7, with a tentative D call TRBD1 (5 bases). CDR1 and CDR2 (germline): SQVTM, ANQGSEA. V dropped 4 bases and J dropped 2 bases, with 12 bases sitting between them. The CDR3 runs to 13 residues. CDR3 DNA sequence: TGCAGCGTTGTGCAGGGCCCTACCTACGAGCAGTACTTC. The encoded protein is CSVVQGPTYEQYF.

The chain links TRBV5-8 to TRBJ1-5; D possibly corresponds to TRBD1 (6 bases). Germline V CDR1 and CDR2: SGHTS, YDEGEE. The CDR3 extends over 14 amino acids. Trimming took 4 bases from V and 2 from J, leaving 10 bases between them. The CDR3 nucleotides are TGTGCCAGCAGCCCCAGGGGTCGCAATCAGCCCCAGCATTTT. It is translated as CASSPRGRNQPQHF.

The chain recombines TRBV10-2 with TRBJ2-7, with 8 bases fitting TRBD1. The CDR3 has 13 residues. Trimming cost V 4 bases and J 3 bases; bases outside gene matches: 2. Looked up from germline, CDR1 is WSHSY and CDR2 is SAAADI. The CDR3 DNA reads as TGCGCCAGCAGTGTAGGACAGGGCTACGAGCAGTACTTC. Encoded protein: CASSVGQGYEQYF.

The V call is TRBV7-9, the J call TRBJ1-6; 9 bases line up with TRBD1. Germline V gene data show CDR1 as SEHNR and CDR2 as FQNEAQ (reference sequence). The CDR3 has 15 residues. Trimming at V came to 6 bases and at J to 7 bases, leaving 7 bases not matched to a gene. In nucleotides, the CDR3 is TGTGCCAGCAGTATAACAGGGGGCGGAAATTCACCCCTCCACTTT. It encodes CASSITGGGNSPLHF.

The J gene is TRBJ1-2, the V gene TRBV9; D unclear. Germline V gene sequence: CDR1 SGDLS, CDR2 YYNGEE. Trimming shortened V by 1 base and J by 7 bases, and 14 bases separated the two germline ends. This CDR3 has 14 residues. Written as DNA, the CDR3 is TGTGCCAGCAGCGTACGCTCGGCAGATTCTGGCTACACCTTC. Its translation is CASSVRSADSGYTF.

The genes are TRBV12-5 and TRBJ1-2; no firm D call. The CDR3 is made up of 13 amino acids. Trimming took 2 bases from V and 12 from J, leaving 16 bases between them. CDR1 LGHNT and CDR2 FRNRAP come from the germline V gene. CDR3 bases: TGTGCTAGTGGTTTGCCGGCGGCCCTTTTACACACCTTC. This translates into CASGLPAALLHTF.

The V call is TRBV27, the J call TRBJ1-1; a weak D match, TRBD1 (5 bases). Germline lookup yields CDR1 MNHEY and CDR2 SMNVEV (reference sequence). This CDR3 is 11 amino acids long. V was trimmed by 4 bases and J by 8 bases, leaving 8 bases between them. The CDR3 is CASSWGGEAFF. The CDR3 nucleotides are TGTGCCAGCAGTTGGGGCGGAGAAGCTTTCTTT.

This chain joins TRBV30 and TRBJ1-2; perhaps TRBD1 as D (6 bases). The CDR3 is 17 amino acids. The germline CDR1 and CDR2 sequences are GTSNPN and SVGIG (reference sequence). V lost 8 bases and J lost 0, with 25 bases in between. CDR3 protein: CALEPGGATLANYGYTF. CDR3 DNA: TGTGCCCTGGAGCCCGGGGGGGCGACATTAGCTAACTATGGCTACACCTTC.

V is TRBV27 and J is TRBJ2-5, with 8 bases lining up with TRBD2. This CDR3 has 16 amino acids. Germline V gene lookup returns CDR1 MNHEY and CDR2 SMNVEV (reference sequence). J was trimmed by 1 base and V by 2 bases; bases with no gene match: 6. The CDR3 DNA is TGTGCCAGCAGTTTAACGGGGGGGGTCTTCCAAGAGACCCAGTACTTC. It encodes CASSLTGGVFQETQYF.

The chain carries TRBV4-1 and TRBJ2-3; D may be TRBD1 (5 bases). V lost 3 bases, J lost 5 bases, and 9 bases lay in between. The CDR3 has 13 amino acids. Germline lookup yields CDR1 MGHRA and CDR2 YSYEKL. CDR3 amino acids: CASSHRRGDTQYF. The CDR3 DNA reads as TGCGCCAGCAGCCACAGAAGGGGAGATACGCAGTATTTT.

This clone was seen a single time. The V gene is TRBV5-1, the J gene TRBJ2-2; no firm D call. The V end was cut by 2 bases, the J end by 5 bases, with 10 bases between. The CDR3 sequence is 14 residues long. In germline, CDR1 is SGHRS, CDR2 YFSETQ. CDR3 sequence reads: CASSFTLGTGELFF. The CDR3 DNA sequence: TGCGCCAGCAGCTTTACGCTCGGAACCGGGGAGCTGTTTTTT.

The V and J genes are TRBV27 and TRBJ1-6, with a possible D match to TRBD1 (5 bases). The germline gives CDR1 MNHEY, CDR2 SMNVEV (reference sequence). The CDR3 totals 18 residues. V was pared by 0 bases and J by 1 base, with 13 bases between. In nucleotides, the CDR3 is TGTGCCAGCAGTTTATCGGTCCCCCAGGGTTCCTATAATTCACCCCTCCACTTT. The encoded protein is CASSLSVPQGSYNSPLHF.

V gene TRBV6-7 combines with J gene TRBJ1-6, with D unresolved. TRBV6-7 qualifies as an ORF whose function is uncertain. This CDR3 is built from 14 residues. V lost 7 bases and J lost 9, with 16 bases in between. In nucleotides, the CDR3 is TGTGCCAGCACCCTCACGAAAATAACTTCACCCCTCCACTTT. It specifies CASTLTKITSPLHF.

This clone was counted between two and nine times. CDR3 amino acids: CASSIGVGREKLFF. As DNA, the CDR3 is TGTGCCAGTAGTATCGGAGTGGGGCGGGAAAAACTGTTTTTT. The V gene is TRBV19, the J gene TRBJ1-4, with D possibly TRBD1 on 5 matching bases. The germline CDR1 and CDR2 sequences are LNHDA and SQIVND (reference sequence). The CDR3 covers 14 residues. V shed 3 bases and J shed 8 bases, with 13 bases lying between them. Full variable domain (rest looked up from reference TRBV19 and TRBJ1-4): DGGITQSPKYLFRKEGQNVTLSCEQNLNHDAMYWYRQDPGQGLRLIYYSQIVNDFQKGDIAEGYSVSREKKESFPLTVTSAQKNPTAFYLCASSIGVGREKLFFGSGTQLSVL.

The rearrangement uses TRBV29-1 and TRBJ2-2; 10 bases are shared with TRBD1. With 1 base clipped from V and 0 bases from J, the junction kept 11 bases outside the gene matches. Germline lookup yields CDR1 SQVTM and CDR2 ANQGSEA. CDR3 length equals 19 residues. CDR3 in amino acids: CSVEVRDRGTGSNTGELFF. CDR3 DNA: TGCAGCGTTGAAGTCCGGGACAGGGGAACGGGGTCGAACACCGGGGAGCTGTTTTTT.

The chain joins TRBV30 to TRBJ2-1; TRBD2 agrees at 8 bases. With 5 bases clipped from V and 0 bases from J, the junction kept 6 bases outside the gene matches. The CDR3 is made up of 15 amino acids. Germline loops: CDR1 GTSNPN, CDR2 SVGIG (reference sequence). DNA for the CDR3: TGTGCCTGGGCCCCCGGGACTAGCTCCTACAATGAGCAGTTCTTC. Translated, it gives CAWAPGTSSYNEQFF.

This clone was detected a few times. DNA of the CDR3: TGTGCCAGTAGTATCGGAGGGAGTGAAGCTTTCTTT. Encoded protein: CASSIGGSEAFF. The chain couples TRBV19 to TRBJ1-1, with no clear D. Trimming cost V 3 bases and J 7 bases, with 9 bases left between them. CDR3 length: 12 residues. Germline assignment: CDR1 LNHDA and CDR2 SQIVND (reference sequence).